These 14 T cell receptor beta chains came from one sample sequenced in a study of blood T cell repertoires in COVID-19 (TCRdb year 2020). Receptor libraries were prepared by the immunoSEQ multiplex PCR assay. As stored in TCRdb, this immuneACCESS dataset retains in-frame rearrangements with V and J assigned. A fraction of the clones does not appear; measured against another copy, unresolved V genes explain less than half of the discrepancy, and the remainder lacks a known reason. This sample lists more than 200,000 clones; less than 90% were detected once. Jointly, the top ten make up approximately 0.69% of the sample. The sequencing sample was made of peripheral blood. The receptor source for this set is a man aged 35 to 55 with acute or convalescent COVID-19.

The V call is TRBV15, the J call TRBJ1-2; D is unclear. Germline V gene lookup returns CDR1 LNHNV and CDR2 YYDKDF (reference sequence). V lost 1 base and J lost 2, with 17 bases in between. The CDR3 length is 17 residues. CDR3 in amino acids: CATSRARGGHENYGYTF. CDR3 coding DNA: TGTGCCACCAGCAGAGCCCGGGGTGGGCATGAGAACTATGGCTACACCTTC.

V is TRBV27 and J is TRBJ2-7, with D possibly TRBD2 on 6 matching bases. With 7 bases removed from V and 2 bases from J, the gap between germline ends came to 15 bases. The CDR3 contains 14 residues. Germline CDR1 reads MNHEY; CDR2 reads SMNVEV (reference sequence). CDR3 coding DNA: TGTGCCAGCACTCAGCGGGTTGGGGCCTACGAGCAGTACTTC. This codes for CASTQRVGAYEQYF.

The V and J genes are TRBV5-1 and TRBJ2-7; 10 bases align to TRBD2. The CDR3 length is 16 residues. Germline V gives CDR1 SGHRS, CDR2 YFSETQ. V trimming: 2 bases; J trimming: 1 base; junction bases outside the gene matches: 6. The CDR3, as DNA: TGCGCCAGCAGCTTCTCGACTAGCGGGTCTTCCTACGAGCAGTACTTC. It codes for CASSFSTSGSSYEQYF.

The chain combines TRBV27 with TRBJ2-4, with D maybe TRBD1 (7 bases). Trimming took 6 bases from V and 0 from J, leaving 18 bases between them. From germline, CDR1 is MNHEY and CDR2 SMNVEV (reference sequence). The CDR3 is made up of 17 amino acids. The CDR3 reads CASSRGVGTLAKNIQYF. In DNA, the CDR3 is TGTGCCAGCAGCAGGGGGGTAGGAACTCTAGCCAAAAACATTCAGTACTTC.

This clone was picked up one time. The genes are TRBV21-1 and TRBJ2-1; TRBD2 is the table's D call, not checked against the DNA. TRBV21-1 is marked as a pseudogene. The CDR3 runs to 20 residues. The chain's CDR3 is CASSKEGETGTSGSFGEQFF. DNA for the CDR3: TGTGCCAGCAGCAAAGAGGGGGAAACCGGGACTAGCGGGAGTTTCGGTGAGCAGTTCTTC.

V gene TRBV27 combines with J gene TRBJ2-7; 8 bases are a match to TRBD2. V was pared by 5 bases and J by 0 bases, with 6 bases of the junction left unmatched. Germline CDR1 is MNHEY and CDR2 is SMNVEV (reference sequence). This CDR3 contains 15 residues. CDR3: CASSVRLATSYEQYF. The CDR3 DNA is TGTGCCAGCAGTGTACGACTAGCGACCTCCTACGAGCAGTACTTC.

The chain uses TRBV28 and TRBJ2-3; 9 bases agree with TRBD1. V was clipped by 8 bases and J by 3 bases; unmatched bases: 9. The germline V gene encodes CDR1 MDHEN and CDR2 SYDVKM. The CDR3 length is 15 residues. The CDR3 reads CASGEMGQGTDTQYF. The CDR3 nucleotides are TGTGCCAGCGGAGAAATGGGACAGGGAACAGATACGCAGTATTTT.

The CDR3 spells CASSVGDRGFSAKNIQYF. CDR3 sequence (DNA): TGTGCCAGCAGCGTAGGGGACAGGGGATTTTCAGCCAAAAACATTCAGTACTTC. V gene TRBV9 combines with J gene TRBJ2-4, with TRBD1 matching over 10 bases. Germline CDR1 and CDR2: SGDLS and YYNGEE. V shed 0 bases, J shed 0 bases, and the junction held 6 bases outside the gene matches. CDR3 length: 18 residues.

The chain is built from TRBV18 and TRBJ1-5; 8 bases line up with TRBD1. The CDR3 length is 15 residues. Germline V gene sequence: CDR1 KGHSH, CDR2 LQKENI. V shed 2 bases, J shed 6 bases, and the junction held 6 bases outside the gene matches. The CDR3 spells CASSPAGGGFQPQHF. CDR3 bases: TGTGCCAGCTCACCAGCAGGGGGCGGTTTTCAGCCCCAGCATTTT.

The chain combines TRBV7-9 with TRBJ2-3; 8 nucleotides agree with TRBD2. CDR3 length: 14 amino acids. V was pared by 7 bases and J by 3 bases, with 6 bases of the junction left unmatched. CDR1 is SEHNR, CDR2 FQNEAQ, per germline (reference sequence). The DNA for the CDR3 is TGTGCCAGCATCACCGGGACTAGGACAGATACGCAGTATTTT. It is translated as CASITGTRTDTQYF. Based on the CDR3 plus reference TRBV7-9 and TRBJ2-3, the full variable domain is DTGVSQNPRHKITKRGQNVTFRCDPISEHNRLYWYRQTLGQGPEFLTYFQNEAQLEKSRLLSDRFSAERPKGSFSTLEIQRTEQGDSAMYLCASITGTRTDTQYFGPGTRLTVL.

The chain joins TRBV4-2 to TRBJ2-7; a possible D gene is TRBD1 (6 bases). V lost 4 bases, J lost 5 bases, and 12 bases lay in between. This CDR3 has 13 amino acids. The V gene's germline CDR1 is LGHNA and CDR2 YNFKEQ. The CDR3 is CASSLPTGHEQYF. In nucleotides, the CDR3 is TGTGCCAGCAGCCTTCCGACAGGTCACGAGCAGTACTTC.

This clone came up a few times. This chain links TRBV12-3 or TRBV12-4 with TRBJ1-2; D is possibly TRBD1 (6 bases). V was trimmed by 10 bases and J by 0 bases, leaving 12 bases between them. The CDR3 spans 13 residues. CDR3 loop: CATSTGANYGYTF. For the CDR3, the DNA is TGTGCCACCTCGACAGGAGCTAACTATGGCTACACCTTC.

This rearrangement joins TRBV27 to TRBJ1-1; possible D gene TRBD1, 5 bases. With 4 bases removed from V and 1 base from J, the gap between germline ends came to 13 bases. Germline V gives CDR1 MNHEY, CDR2 SMNVEV (reference sequence). The CDR3 spans 15 residues. In nucleotides, the CDR3 is TGTGCCAGCAGTTCGCAGGGAAAGGGGAACACTGAAGCTTTCTTT. The encoded protein is CASSSQGKGNTEAFF.

This clone occurred a few times. This chain links TRBV7-3 with TRBJ2-2; the D gene is possibly TRBD1 (6 bases). The CDR3 has 18 residues. Germline CDR1 and CDR2: SGHTA and FQGTGA. The V and J ends lost 4 bases and 0 bases respectively, with 18 bases between them. In DNA, the CDR3 is TGTGCCAGCAGCTCACCCGTCCAGGGGTTCGCGAACACCGGGGAGCTGTTTTTT. Protein: CASSSPVQGFANTGELFF.